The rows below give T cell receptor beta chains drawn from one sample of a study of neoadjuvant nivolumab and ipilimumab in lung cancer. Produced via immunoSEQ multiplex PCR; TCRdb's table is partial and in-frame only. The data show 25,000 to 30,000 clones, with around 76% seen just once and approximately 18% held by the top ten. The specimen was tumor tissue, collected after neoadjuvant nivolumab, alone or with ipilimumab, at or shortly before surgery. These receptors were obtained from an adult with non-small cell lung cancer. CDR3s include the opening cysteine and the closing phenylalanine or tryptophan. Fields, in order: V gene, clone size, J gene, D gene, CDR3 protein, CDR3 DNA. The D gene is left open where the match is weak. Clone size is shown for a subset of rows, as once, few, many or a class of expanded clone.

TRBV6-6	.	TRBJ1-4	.	CATYREKLFF	TGTGCCACTTACAGGGAAAAACTGTTTTTT
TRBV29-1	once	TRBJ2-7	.	CSVVGGYEQYF	TGCAGCGTTGTGGGGGGCTACGAGCAGTACTTC
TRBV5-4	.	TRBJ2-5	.	CASSVSGLTVQETQYF	TGTGCCAGCAGCGTTAGCGGACTTACCGTCCAAGAGACCCAGTACTTC
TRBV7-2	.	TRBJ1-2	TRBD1	CASSQRDRGTNGYTF	TGTGCCAGCAGCCAACGGGACAGGGGGACTAATGGCTACACCTTC
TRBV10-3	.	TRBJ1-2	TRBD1	CAISESGQGDGYTF	TGTGCCATCAGTGAGTCCGGTCAGGGGGACGGCTACACCTTC
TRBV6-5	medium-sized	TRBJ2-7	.	CASRLGHAYEQYF	TGTGCCAGCAGGTTGGGGCACGCCTACGAGCAGTACTTC
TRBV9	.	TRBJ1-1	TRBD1	CASSVSQGVGTEAFF	TGTGCCAGCAGCGTTTCACAGGGGGTTGGCACTGAAGCTTTCTTT
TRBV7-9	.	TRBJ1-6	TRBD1	CASSKDRVGNSPLHF	TGTGCCAGCAGCAAGGACAGGGTGGGGAATTCACCCCTCCACTTT
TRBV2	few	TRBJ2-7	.	CASSERGADIEQYF	TGTGCCAGCAGTGAACGGGGGGCCGACATCGAGCAGTACTTC
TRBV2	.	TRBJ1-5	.	CASIGQTGGPQHF	TGTGCCAGCATTGGACAGACTGGTGGACCCCAGCATTTT
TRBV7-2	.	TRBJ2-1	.	CASSSTTGGQFF	TGTGCCAGCAGCTCTACGACGGGCGGGCAGTTCTTC
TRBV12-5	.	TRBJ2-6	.	CASGVYSAGQSRANVLTF	TGTGCTAGTGGTGTTTACAGTGCAGGACAAAGTCGGGCCAACGTCCTGACTTTC
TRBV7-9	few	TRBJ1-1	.	CASSSPGTDLNTEAFF	TGTGCCAGCAGCTCCCCCGGGACCGACCTGAACACTGAAGCTTTCTTT
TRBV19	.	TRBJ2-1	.	CASSIWGNEQFF	TGTGCCAGTAGTATCTGGGGCAATGAGCAGTTCTTC
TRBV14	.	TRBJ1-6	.	CASSQGLVTLHF	TGTGCCAGCAGCCAGGGCTTAGTAACCCTCCACTTT
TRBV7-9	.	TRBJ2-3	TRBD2	CASSSIAGGPEGTQYF	TGTGCCAGCAGCTCCATAGCGGGGGGCCCTGAGGGTACGCAGTATTTT
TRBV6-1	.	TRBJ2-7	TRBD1	CASSPDRASYEQYF	TGTGCCAGCAGCCCCGACAGGGCCTCCTACGAGCAGTACTTC
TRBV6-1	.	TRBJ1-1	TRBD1	CASSDRDRRWPAFF	TGTGCCAGCAGTGACAGGGACAGGAGGTGGCCAGCTTTCTTT
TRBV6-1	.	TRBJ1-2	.	CASSERGSGYTF	TGTGCCAGCAGTGAGAGGGGAAGTGGCTACACCTTC
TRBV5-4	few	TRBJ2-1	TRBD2	CASSLEGGGSYNEQFF	TGTGCCAGCAGCTTGGAGGGCGGGGGCTCCTACAATGAGCAGTTCTTC
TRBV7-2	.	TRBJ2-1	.	CASSLTGGGFYNEQFF	TGTGCCAGCAGCTTAACTGGTGGGGGGTTTTACAATGAGCAGTTCTTC
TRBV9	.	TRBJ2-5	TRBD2	CASSGLAGGQETQYF	TGTGCCAGCAGCGGGTTAGCGGGGGGGCAAGAGACCCAGTACTTC
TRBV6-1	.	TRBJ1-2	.	CASSGGPINYGYTF	TGTGCCAGCAGTGGGGGACCGATTAACTATGGCTACACCTTC
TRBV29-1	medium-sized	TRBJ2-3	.	CSVEGPTQYF	TGCAGCGTTGAAGGGCCTACGCAGTATTTT
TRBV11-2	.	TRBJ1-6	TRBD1	CASSLDGTVNSPLHF	TGTGCCAGCAGCTTAGACGGGACAGTTAATTCACCCCTCCACTTT
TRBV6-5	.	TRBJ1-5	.	CASSYSMGTDQPQHF	TGTGCCAGCAGTTACTCGATGGGGACGGATCAGCCCCAGCATTTT
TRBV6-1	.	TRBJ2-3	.	CASSEGVPTDTQYF	TGTGCCAGCAGTGAAGGAGTTCCCACAGATACGCAGTATTTT
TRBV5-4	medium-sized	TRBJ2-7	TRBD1	CASSGARTGNYEQYF	TGTGCCAGCAGTGGGGCCCGGACAGGTAACTACGAGCAGTACTTC
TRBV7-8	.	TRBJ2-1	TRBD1	CASSLTGPAYNEQFF	TGTGCCAGCAGCTTGACAGGGCCCGCGTACAATGAGCAGTTCTTC
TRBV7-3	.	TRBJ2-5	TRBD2	CASSSGGGRETQYF	TGTGCCAGCAGCTCCGGGGGGGGCCGGGAGACCCAGTACTTC
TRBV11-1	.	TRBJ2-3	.	CASSQGAVTDTQYF	TGTGCCAGCAGCCAGGGAGCGGTCACAGATACGCAGTATTTT
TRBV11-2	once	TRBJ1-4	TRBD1	CASSPVRGRREKLFF	TGTGCCAGCAGCCCCGTCAGGGGGCGCCGTGAAAAACTGTTTTTT
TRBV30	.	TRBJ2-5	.	CAWTFGGDGETQYF	TGTGCCTGGACCTTCGGGGGAGATGGGGAGACCCAGTACTTC
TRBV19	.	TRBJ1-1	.	CASSISSSNTEAFF	TGTGCCAGTAGTATTTCCAGCTCGAACACTGAAGCTTTCTTT
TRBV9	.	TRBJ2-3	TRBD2	CASSVPTSGGASTDTQYF	TGTGCCAGCAGCGTTCCGACTAGCGGGGGTGCTAGCACAGATACGCAGTATTTT
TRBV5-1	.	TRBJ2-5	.	CASSSQGAPRETQYF	TGCGCCAGCAGCTCCCAGGGCGCTCCTAGGGAGACCCAGTACTTC
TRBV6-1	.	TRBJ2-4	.	CASSGGRTLAKNIQYF	TGTGCCAGCAGTGGCGGACGGACCCTAGCCAAAAACATTCAGTACTTC
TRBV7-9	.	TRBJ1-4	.	CASSPAGRKDEKLFF	TGTGCCAGCAGCCCCGCAGGGAGGAAGGATGAAAAGCTGTTTTTT
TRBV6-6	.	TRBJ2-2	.	CASSYRDTGELFF	TGTGCCAGCAGTTACAGGGACACCGGGGAGCTGTTTTTT
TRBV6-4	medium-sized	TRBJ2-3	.	CASSEQGSPTDTQYF	TGTGCCAGCAGTGAGCAGGGGTCCCCCACAGATACGCAGTATTTT
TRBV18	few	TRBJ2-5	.	CASSPGVAEETQYF	TGTGCCAGCTCACCCGGGGTAGCGGAAGAGACCCAGTACTTC
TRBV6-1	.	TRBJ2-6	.	CASSGWQWGSGANVLTF	TGTGCCAGCAGTGGATGGCAGTGGGGCTCTGGGGCCAACGTCCTGACTTTC
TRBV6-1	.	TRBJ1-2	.	CASSEGAPTGVYGYTF	TGTGCCAGCAGTGAAGGGGCCCCGACAGGAGTCTATGGCTACACCTTC
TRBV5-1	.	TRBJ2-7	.	CASRSGETSSYEQYF	TGCGCCAGCAGGTCAGGGGAGACGAGCTCCTACGAGCAGTACTTC
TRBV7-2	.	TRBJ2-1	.	CASSPVGGTTYNEQFF	TGTGCCAGCAGCCCGGTGGGGGGCACGACCTACAATGAGCAGTTCTTC
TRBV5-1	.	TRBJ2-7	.	CASSFGGQGAYEQYF	TGCGCCAGCAGTTTTGGCGGGCAGGGCGCCTACGAGCAGTACTTC
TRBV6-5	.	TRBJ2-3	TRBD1	CASSATGIDADTQYF	TGTGCCAGCAGCGCGACAGGGATCGACGCAGATACGCAGTATTTT
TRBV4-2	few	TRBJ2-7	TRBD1	CASSQVDTGAYEQYF	TGTGCCAGCAGCCAAGTAGATACAGGGGCCTACGAGCAGTACTTC
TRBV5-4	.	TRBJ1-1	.	CASSLLGGEATEAFF	TGTGCCAGCAGCTTGTTGGGGGGCGAGGCTACTGAAGCTTTCTTT
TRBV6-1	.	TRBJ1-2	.	CASSRGDYGYTF	TGTGCCAGCAGCCGGGGGGACTATGGCTACACCTTC
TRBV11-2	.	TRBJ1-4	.	CASSQLDRGINEKLFF	TGTGCCAGCAGCCAACTGGATAGGGGGATCAATGAAAAACTGTTTTTT
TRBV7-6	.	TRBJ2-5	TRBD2	CASSLAISGGSSAVTERETQYF	TGTGCCAGCAGCTTAGCTATCAGCGGGGGGTCTTCGGCGGTCACAGAGAGAGAGACCCAGTACTTC
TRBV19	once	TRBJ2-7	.	CASSIGGGTYEQYF	TGTGCCAGTAGTATAGGGGGCGGTACCTACGAGCAGTACTTC
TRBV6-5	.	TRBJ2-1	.	CASSYSGGAYDEQFF	TGTGCCAGCAGTTACTCGGGGGGGGCCTACGATGAGCAGTTCTTC
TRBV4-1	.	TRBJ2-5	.	CASSHSSETQYF	TGCGCCAGCAGCCATTCGTCGGAGACCCAGTACTTC
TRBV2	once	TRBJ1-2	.	CASSGLGHLNYGYTF	TGTGCCAGCAGTGGACTGGGACACCTTAACTATGGCTACACCTTC
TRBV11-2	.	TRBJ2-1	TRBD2	CASRPQAGGYNEQFF	TGTGCCAGCAGACCCCAGGCGGGGGGCTACAATGAGCAGTTCTTC
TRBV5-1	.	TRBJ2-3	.	CASSFTDTQYF	TGCGCCAGCAGCTTTACAGATACGCAGTATTTT
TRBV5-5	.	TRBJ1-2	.	CASSHRTANYGYTF	TGTGCCAGCAGCCACCGGACGGCTAACTATGGCTACACCTTC
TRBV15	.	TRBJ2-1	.	CATSRDRSSYNEQFF	TGTGCCACCAGCAGAGACAGGAGCTCCTACAATGAGCAGTTCTTC